The 25 T cell receptor beta chains below all came from one sample that was sequenced in a study of shared clonotypes between healthy human individuals. The table came from immunoSEQ multiplex PCR; TCRdb's copy has only in-frame clones and leaves some out. The table records fewer than 550,000 clones, approximately 79% of them present only once. The specimen was PBMCs. The source is a woman aged 40 to 55 in good health. Some clones in this sample may be carry-over from other donors' samples.

The CDR3 DNA reads TGTGCCAGCAGCTTAGATCTAGGGCCCATGACACCCCTCCACTTT. This encodes CASSLDLGPMTPLHF. The V call is TRBV11-2, the J call TRBJ1-6; D unclear. This CDR3 region has 15 residues. Germline CDR1 SGHAT, CDR2 FQNNGV. Trimming stripped 0 bases from V and 11 bases from J, with 14 bases between.

The rearrangement joins TRBV5-4 to TRBJ1-3, with D uncertain. Between the trimmed V and J ends, which lost 3 bases and 0 bases, there was a span of 16 bases. From germline, CDR1 is SGHNT and CDR2 YYREEE (reference sequence). The CDR3 extends over 17 amino acids. This chain's CDR3 is CASSSRNTFSSGNTIYF. Written as DNA, the CDR3 is TGTGCCAGCAGCTCCCGTAATACATTTAGCTCTGGAAACACCATATATTTT. Using reference TRBV5-4 and TRBJ1-3 for the parts outside the CDR3, the full variable domain is ETGVTQSPTHLIKTRGQQVTLRCSSQSGHNTVSWYQQALGQGPQFIFQYYREEENGRGNFPPRFSGLQFPNYSSELNVNALELDDSALYLCASSSRNTFSSGNTIYFGEGSWLTVV.

V is TRBV7-6 and J is TRBJ2-7, with D possibly TRBD2 on 6 matching bases. The ends were cut back, 5 bases at V and 1 base at J, with 15 bases in the middle. The CDR3 totals 15 residues. Looked up from germline, CDR1 is SGHVS and CDR2 is FNYEAQ. The CDR3 is CASSAAGTTSYEQYF. The CDR3 DNA is TGTGCCAGCAGCGCCGCGGGGACCACGTCCTACGAGCAGTACTTC.

The chain is built from TRBV5-8 and TRBJ2-2, with 8 bases matching TRBD2. V trimming: 7 bases; J trimming: 1 base; junction bases outside the gene matches: 15. CDR3 size: 18 residues. Germline CDR1 reads SGHTS; CDR2 reads YDEGEE. The CDR3 DNA is TGTGCCAGCGGCGAGGTTAATCCCGGGACTAGGAACACCGGGGAGCTGTTTTTT. Protein product: CASGEVNPGTRNTGELFF.

The chain carries TRBV15 and TRBJ2-3; no clear D gene. CDR1 and CDR2 (germline): LNHNV, YYDKDF (reference sequence). The CDR3 contains 16 residues. V lost 0 bases, J lost 5 bases, and 15 bases lay in between. CDR3 sequence: CATSREGGSAGDTQYF. CDR3 DNA: TGTGCCACCAGCAGAGAAGGTGGTTCGGCTGGAGATACGCAGTATTTT.

The V call is TRBV9, the J call TRBJ2-7, with D unclear. Germline CDR1 SGDLS, CDR2 YYNGEE. This CDR3 comprises 14 residues. V was clipped by 0 bases and J by 2 bases, with 9 bases between them. The CDR3 bases are TGTGCCAGCAGCGTAGGGCTGGGTCCCTACGAGCAGTACTTC. The encoded protein is CASSVGLGPYEQYF.

This clone was found many times. This sequence joins TRBV11-2 and TRBJ1-2, with 8 bases identical to TRBD1. This CDR3 contains 15 residues. The V gene end was trimmed by 1 base and the J gene end by 3 bases; junction bases not matched to a gene: 4. Germline V gene sequence: CDR1 SGHAT, CDR2 FQNNGV. CDR3 amino acids: CASSLGTGSDYGYTF. CDR3 sequence (DNA): TGTGCCAGCAGCTTAGGGACAGGGTCCGACTATGGCTACACCTTC.

This clone showed up just a few times. This sequence joins TRBV30 and TRBJ1-6; D is unclear. Per germline, CDR1 GTSNPN and CDR2 SVGIG (reference sequence). The CDR3 is 13 residues long. V was shortened by 5 bases and J by 0 bases, with 5 bases between the two germline ends. The CDR3 DNA is TGTGCCTGGCTAAGCTCCTATAATTCACCCCTCCACTTT. As protein: CAWLSSYNSPLHF.

The chain couples TRBV4-2 to TRBJ2-6, with 7 bases that match TRBD1. The CDR3 loop spans 16 amino acids. The ends lost 0 bases at V and 2 bases at J; junction bases unmatched: 1. Germline values: CDR1 LGHNA, CDR2 YNFKEQ. The CDR3 nucleotides are TGTGCCAGCAGCCAAGATCAGGGGGCTGGGGCCAACGTCCTGACTTTC. Its translation: CASSQDQGAGANVLTF.

The chain has TRBV7-9 and TRBJ2-1; no clear D. V was shortened by 6 bases and J by 4 bases, with 4 bases between the two germline ends. The CDR3 is 11 residues long. Germline CDR1 SEHNR, CDR2 FQNEAQ (reference sequence). CDR3: CASSRYNEQFF. CDR3 bases: TGTGCCAGCAGTCGGTACAATGAGCAGTTCTTC.

This clone was observed once. The chain combines TRBV7-9 with TRBJ2-7; no reliable D call. Trimming shortened V by 5 bases and J by 2 bases, and 7 bases separated the two germline ends. The CDR3 length is 12 residues. CDR1 and CDR2 (germline): SEHNR, FQNEAQ (reference sequence). CDR3 sequence: CASSHVPYEQYF. CDR3 DNA: TGTGCCAGCAGCCACGTCCCCTACGAGCAGTACTTC.

The chain employs TRBV7-2 and TRBJ1-2; 8 bases fit TRBD1. Germline loops: CDR1 SGHTA, CDR2 FQGNSA. This CDR3 is built from 15 residues. J was trimmed by 7 bases and V by 1 base; bases with no gene match: 8. The CDR3 DNA is TGTGCCAGCAGCTTAGGGGTGTCAGGGGGCTTTGGCTACACCTTC. It yields the protein CASSLGVSGGFGYTF.

The V and J genes are TRBV5-1 and TRBJ2-3; D ambiguous. Germline CDR1 reads SGHRS; CDR2 reads YFSETQ. Trimming removed 0 bases from V and 4 bases from J, with 9 bases in between. The CDR3 sequence is 14 residues long. CDR3 bases: TGCGCCAGCAGCTTGGGAGATTGGGCAGATACGCAGTATTTT. It yields the protein CASSLGDWADTQYF.

In this sample, this clone turned up once. The rearrangement joins TRBV2 to TRBJ2-7; either TRBD1 or TRBD2 may supply D (6 bases each). The V and J ends lost 8 bases and 0 bases respectively, with 17 bases between them. This CDR3 contains 15 residues. The germline V gene has CDR1 SNHLY and CDR2 FYNNEI. The chain's CDR3 is CASGGSGQTSYEQYF. The CDR3 DNA follows: TGTGCCAGCGGGGGGTCAGGACAGACCTCCTACGAGCAGTACTTC.

The chain combines TRBV5-1 with TRBJ2-7; D ambiguous. The CDR3 extends over 14 amino acids. Germline loops: CDR1 SGHRS, CDR2 YFSETQ. With 2 bases removed from V and 7 bases from J, the gap between germline ends came to 16 bases. As DNA, the CDR3 is TGCGCCAGCAGCTTCACCGCAGCCTTTGGGGAGCAGTACTTC. This encodes CASSFTAAFGEQYF. Full variable domain (outside the CDR3, taken from reference TRBV5-1 and TRBJ2-7): KAGVTQTPRYLIKTRGQQVTLSCSPISGHRSVSWYQQTPGQGLQFLFEYFSETQRNKGNFPGRFSGRQFSNSRSEMNVSTLELGDSALYLCASSFTAAFGEQYFGPGTRLTVT.

The chain couples TRBV7-3 to TRBJ2-5; TRBD2 is a possible D gene (6 bases). There are 16 residues in the CDR3. Germline V gene sequence: CDR1 SGHTA, CDR2 FQGTGA. The ends were cut back, 0 bases at V and 2 bases at J, with 13 bases in the middle. The DNA for the CDR3 is TGTGCCAGCAGCTTAACGGGTCGGCGGGATCAAGAGACCCAGTACTTC. This encodes CASSLTGRRDQETQYF. The complete variable domain, with remaining parts taken from reference TRBV7-3 and TRBJ2-5, reads GAGVSQTPSNKVTEKGKYVELRCDPISGHTALYWYRQSLGQGPEFLIYFQGTGAADDSGLPNDRFFAVRPEGSVSTLKIQRTERGDSAVYLCASSLTGRRDQETQYFGPGTRLLVL.

The chain combines TRBV2 with TRBJ1-4; D is unresolved. Per the germline V gene, CDR1 is SNHLY and CDR2 is FYNNEI. V lost 3 bases and J 2 bases, leaving 1 base between the germline ends. The CDR3 totals 12 residues. CDR3 sequence (DNA): TGTGCCAGCAGTGAGACTAATGAAAAACTGTTTTTT. The encoded protein is CASSETNEKLFF.

This clone occurred once. This rearrangement joins TRBV6-5 to TRBJ2-4; D is possibly TRBD1 (6 bases). This CDR3 has 14 amino acids. The V gene's germline CDR1 is MNHEY and CDR2 SVGAGI. V lost 5 bases and J lost 8, with 16 bases in between. The CDR3 sequence is CASSADRSGYIQYF. The CDR3, as DNA: TGTGCCAGCAGTGCCGACAGGTCAGGTTACATTCAGTACTTC.

The rearrangement uses TRBV7-2 and TRBJ2-3; TRBD2 might be the D (5 bases). This CDR3 contains 14 residues. The V end was cut by 5 bases, the J end by 4 bases, with 13 bases between. The germline CDR1 and CDR2 sequences are SGHTA and FQGNSA. The CDR3 reads CASSRQRVADTQYF. The CDR3 DNA sequence: TGTGCCAGCAGCCGGCAGAGGGTGGCAGATACGCAGTATTTT.

The V gene is TRBV25-1, the J gene TRBJ2-2; D is unresolved. CDR3 length equals 15 residues. The germline V and J ends were trimmed by 0 bases and 0 bases, with 5 bases remaining between them. Germline CDR1 is MGHDK and CDR2 is SYGVNS. The DNA for the CDR3 is TGTGCCAGCAGTGAATATATGGCGAACACCGGGGAGCTGTTTTTT. This gives the protein CASSEYMANTGELFF.

The rearrangement links TRBV19 to TRBJ2-5; D is undetermined. Germline V CDR1 and CDR2: LNHDA, SQIVND (reference sequence). Trimming took 3 bases from V and 2 from J, leaving 7 bases between them. This CDR3 is 13 amino acids long. The CDR3 DNA is TGTGCCAGTAGTATCACCCGACAAGAGACCCAGTACTTC. Translation: CASSITRQETQYF.

The genes are TRBV7-2 and TRBJ2-7, with D hard to call. V was cut by 6 bases and J by 5 bases, with 14 bases left in between. Germline V lookup: CDR1 SGHTA, CDR2 FQGNSA. This CDR3 comprises 13 residues. CDR3 protein: CASRTNGVHEQYF. As DNA, the CDR3 is TGTGCCAGCAGAACAAACGGAGTCCACGAGCAGTACTTC.

The chain combines TRBV28 with TRBJ2-1, with 9 bases matching TRBD2. Germline V CDR1 and CDR2: MDHEN, SYDVKM. The ends lost 5 bases at V and 7 bases at J; junction bases unmatched: 18. This CDR3 has 18 residues. CDR3 DNA sequence: TGTGCCAGCAGTGCCCCCCCTGGGGGCGGGAGGGCCTTGAATGAGCAGTTCTTC. Residues: CASSAPPGGGRALNEQFF.

The chain employs TRBV10-3 and TRBJ1-6, with TRBD1 as a possible D gene (5 bases). Trimming took off 6 bases at V and 0 bases at J, with 15 bases between the two ends. This CDR3 region has 17 residues. CDR1 is ENHRY and CDR2 is SYGVKD in the germline V gene. The chain's CDR3 is CAIRGGGLSSYNSPLHF. The CDR3 nucleotides read TGTGCCATCAGGGGGGGTGGCCTAAGCTCCTATAATTCACCCCTCCACTTT.

The V call is TRBV4-1, the J call TRBJ1-2; 7 nucleotides align to TRBD1. V shed 4 bases and J 8 bases; nucleotides not matched to a gene: 10. CDR1 MGHRA and CDR2 YSYEKL come from the germline V gene. The CDR3 covers 14 residues. In DNA, the CDR3 is TGCGCCAGCAGCCCTGACAGGGTAGAGAGGGGCTACACCTTC. Its translation: CASSPDRVERGYTF.